Below are 10 T cell receptor beta chains sequenced from a single sample in a study of blood T cell repertoires in COVID-19. The protocol was immunoSEQ multiplex PCR, while the TCRdb copy is restricted to in-frame clones and leaves out a portion. The sample carries 100,000 to 150,000 clones, approximately 86% recorded once. Sequencing input: PBMCs or T cells enriched from blood (not recorded which). The receptors stem from a woman between 45 and 65 years old who had recovered from COVID-19.

The rearrangement links TRBV2 to TRBJ1-2, with D perhaps TRBD1 (6 bases). Germline V gene data show CDR1 as SNHLY and CDR2 as FYNNEI. The CDR3 runs 14 residues. The ends were cut back, 7 bases at V and 5 bases at J, with 17 bases in the middle. The CDR3 nucleotides read TGTGCCAGCAAACCCCAGGGGAGGGGGTATGGCTACACCTTC. Amino acid sequence: CASKPQGRGYGYTF.

This clone was detected a few times. The chain recombines TRBV7-3 with TRBJ1-2; D possibly corresponds to TRBD1 (6 bases). In germline, CDR1 is SGHTA, CDR2 FQGTGA. The length of the CDR3 is 14 residues. The germline V and J ends were trimmed by 5 bases and 4 bases, with 14 bases remaining between them. CDR3 amino acids: CASSQTQGPYGYTF. The CDR3 DNA reads TGTGCCAGCAGCCAGACACAGGGTCCCTATGGCTACACCTTC.

This chain connects TRBV9 to TRBJ2-6, with 7 bases matching TRBD1. Trimming removed 0 bases from V and 0 bases from J; junction bases left unmatched: 9. Germline V CDR1 and CDR2: SGDLS, YYNGEE. The CDR3 is made up of 19 amino acids. The CDR3 DNA follows: TGTGCCAGCAGCGTAGAGGTAGGGGGCGTGAACTCTGGGGCCAACGTCCTGACTTTC. Translated, it gives CASSVEVGGVNSGANVLTF.

This clone was seen a single time. The CDR3 region has the DNA TGTGCCAGCAGCCAAGATCCTCTGGACACCGACGAGCAGTACTTC. Amino acids: CASSQDPLDTDEQYF. The chain combines TRBV3-1 (or the pseudogene TRBV3-2) with TRBJ2-7, with D maybe TRBD1 (5 bases). The CDR3 contains 15 residues. The V gene lost 0 bases and the J gene lost 5 bases, with 14 bases spanning the gap. CDR1 is LGHDT, CDR2 YNNKEL, per germline (reference sequence).

The chain carries TRBV18 and TRBJ1-5; 10 bases match TRBD1. Trimming took 5 bases from V and 5 from J; bases not matched to a gene: 6. CDR3 size: 15 residues. Per germline, CDR1 KGHSH and CDR2 LQKENI. The chain's CDR3 is CASSSGTGAYQPQHF. The CDR3 DNA sequence: TGTGCCAGCTCATCCGGGACAGGGGCTTATCAGCCCCAGCATTTT.

This chain uses TRBV12-3 or TRBV12-4 with TRBJ1-2; D not certain. V lost 6 bases to trimming and J lost 5 bases, with 10 bases between them. The CDR3 sequence is 12 residues long. CDR3 coding DNA: TGTGCCAGCAGCCTCCCCGGTTATGGCTACACCTTC. Residues: CASSLPGYGYTF.

The rearrangement joins TRBV19 to TRBJ1-5; 11 positions agree with TRBD1. There are 16 residues in the CDR3. Trimming at V came to 3 bases and at J to 1 base, leaving 2 bases not matched to a gene. Germline V gene lookup returns CDR1 LNHDA and CDR2 SQIVND (reference sequence). DNA of the CDR3: TGTGCCAGTAGTATTGGGGACAGGGGGAGCAATCAGCCCCAGCATTTT. This codes for CASSIGDRGSNQPQHF.

This clone has just a few counts. The chain employs TRBV6-5 and TRBJ1-5; D possibly corresponds to TRBD1 (6 bases). Germline CDR1 is MNHEY and CDR2 is SVGAGI. The V end lost 6 bases, the J end lost 0 bases, and 9 bases lay between the germline ends. The CDR3 is 14 amino acids. In DNA form, the CDR3 reads TGTGCCAGCAGCCAGACAGGTAGCAATCAGCCCCAGCATTTT. Protein: CASSQTGSNQPQHF.

The genes are TRBV3-1 (or the pseudogene TRBV3-2) and TRBJ1-4, with a tentative D call TRBD1 (6 bases). The CDR3 loop spans 17 amino acids. With 2 bases removed from V and 3 bases from J, the gap between germline ends came to 16 bases. Germline values: CDR1 LGHDT, CDR2 YNNKEL (reference sequence). The CDR3 DNA follows: TGTGCCAGCAGCCAATCTTCTGGGGGCATGGCTAATGAAAAACTGTTTTTT. This encodes CASSQSSGGMANEKLFF.

CDR3 sequence reads: CASSLFPETQYF. CDR3 nucleotide sequence: TGTGCCAGCAGTTTATTTCCGGAGACCCAGTACTTC. J is TRBJ2-5 and V is TRBV28; D gene uncertain. CDR1 is MDHEN, CDR2 SYDVKM, per germline. V lost 1 base, J lost 5 bases, and 5 bases lay in between. The CDR3 is 12 amino acids.